The sequence of this T cell receptor (beta chain) was determined in a study of cytomegalovirus exposure and HLA in healthy donors (dated by TCRdb to 2016 to 2017). About the study as a whole: An earlier analysis of roughly 500 of the donors reported 250 to 350 Gb of sequence data and around 120 million unique TCR beta sequences from some 180 million T cells. On average, roughly 200,000 unique TCR beta nucleotide sequences were sequenced per donor among about 400 genotyped donors of the cohort, with around 19% of those sequences being non-productive. Roughly 300 gigabases of sequencing data and 75 million to 85 million unique TCR sequences made up an early release that covered approximately 650 HLA-typed donors. Every discovery cohort repertoire had been produced on one sequencing platform. The study used immunosequencing to profile the T cell repertoires of several hundred subjects and linked those repertoires to cytomegalovirus serostatus. Roughly 5 DR-DQ haplotypes were handled as single units for association and clustering, since linkage in the cohort was strong. High-throughput TCR immunosequencing, statistical association of individual TCRs with disease status, and machine learning were combined to predict cytomegalovirus infection status. Donor age, sex, ethnicity and CMV serostatus were collected together with the repertoire data. Besides the first cohort of roughly 660 subjects, a separate validation cohort made up of around 120 different subjects was used. To decide whether each TCR beta V gene segment behaved as functional or pseudogenic, an earlier analysis of approximately 620 of the donors relied on high-throughput TCR beta sequencing. In a later genetic analysis, genome-wide SNP genotypes for 398 of the 666 donors were used, and that subset was treated as a discovery cohort. Of the 398 genotyped donors, approximately 82% fell in the genetic ancestry cluster associated with self-reported Caucasian donors. To study patterns of TCR occurrence, a later analysis re-analyzed previously published TCR beta repertoires from more than 550 donors and added high-resolution HLA genotyping. The later analysis used no new phenotypic data to find candidate immune exposures, relying instead on TCR beta sequences and their occurrence across donors. The study was designed to test whether signatures of past pathogen exposure could be identified by cataloging public T cell receptors. Typing coverage varied by locus: 629-630 donors for A, B, C, DRB1 and DQB1; under 550 for DQA1; around 610 for DPA1; 450 to 480 for DPB1. Both class I and class II loci were covered by HLA typing, at four-digit resolution. General study outcomes and caveats: Linkage disequilibrium might explain the correlated functional status among segregating V segments, but an unknown experimental factor could not be excluded. A further reported finding was that TCR beta sequences accurately predicted the HLA-A and HLA-B alleles for most subjects in the first cohort. A cluster of highly shared sequence variants was judged likely to represent a technical artifact of the sequencing pipeline. The classifier was reported to diagnose cytomegalovirus status with high specificity and sensitivity in both the original and validation cohorts. The only immune exposure information available for the cohort was CMV serostatus. Because HLA typing was unavailable for some donors at each locus, only the typed subset was used in association tests. According to the authors, the approach could potentially be generalized to other disease states and immunological phenotypes. Compared with equally common non-associated chains, HLA-associated TCR beta chains in a later analysis were more clonally expanded and had lower generation probabilities. In a later analysis, most CMV-associated TCR beta chains were found to appear HLA-restricted, with HLA associations seemingly driven largely by CMV exposure. Broadly in line with IMGT annotations, most TCR beta V segments showed up in productive rearrangements about 87% or about 30% of the time in an earlier analysis of several hundred of the donors. The study listed 170 or so TCR beta chains as associated with cytomegalovirus. A later analysis associated about 16,000 TCR beta sequences with specific HLA alleles at a false discovery rate of 0.05. A later analysis found that TCR association rates varied across HLA loci, with DRB1 alleles showing the most associated TCRs and HLA-C alleles the fewest. A few of the identified cytomegalovirus-associated TCR beta chains were confirmed in vitro to be specific for cytomegalovirus antigens. Some IMGT-functional V segments, including TRBV6-2 and TRBV6-3, could not be told apart with the 87-base-pair reads, so those segments were excluded. In a later genetic analysis, a missense DCLRE1C variant was associated with V-gene and J-gene trimming of TCR beta chains, and the association was replicated in an independent cohort. When HLA alleles, especially DR and DQ, strongly co-occurred, TCR associations were difficult to assign to individual alleles. While some public TCRs were present in many individuals, most TCR sequences turned up only very rarely across donors. Compared with the approximately 670-donor mean, donors in an Asian-associated ancestry cluster had fewer N-insertions in productive TCRs, according to a later genetic analysis. In a later analysis, several top co-occurrence clusters were reported to appear linked to parvovirus B19, influenza, CMV and Epstein-Barr virus. Roughly uniform sequencing depth across donors was assumed in presence/absence analyses, although this assumption may not hold. In this cohort, only TCR beta chains were sequenced, and detectable features were limited by the absence of alpha or paired-chain data. Because counts were too low, seventeen rarely observed V segments, including chromosome 9 orphons, were left out of the earlier analysis of 500 to 650 of the donors.

The protocol used for the library was the immunoSEQ multiplex PCR assay. A mixture of 60 forward primers for TCR Vbeta segments and 13 reverse primers for TCR Jbeta segments was used in the multiplex PCR. The CDR3 region of rearranged TCR beta genes was amplified from genomic DNA with a multiplex PCR assay. The Illumina HiSeq System was used to sequence the amplified TCR beta libraries as 87-base-pair reads. The paper's data handling went like this. In a later analysis, roughly 80 million unique TCR beta chains were counted across the approximately 670 repertoires, and approximately 11 million of these chains were shared by at least two donors. A nearest-neighbor algorithm error-corrected the raw reads and collapsed the reads into unique sequences, merging closely related sequences to remove PCR and sequencing errors. Alignment of CDR3 sequences to IMGT reference sequences was used to assign V, D and J gene segments. For a sequence to be retained, at least a six-nucleotide match to both a V gene segment and a J gene segment was required. Rearrangements were classified as productive when the CDR3 lacked stop codons and remained in frame with V and J, and all other rearrangements were classified as non-productive. CDR3 was defined by IMGT convention, running from the second conserved V-encoded cysteine to the conserved J-encoded phenylalanine. Sequences without an unambiguous match to a single V gene segment were excluded from the earlier analysis of approximately 560 of the donors. In an earlier analysis of approximately 550 of the donors, V segments were called functional above 56.7% productive rearrangements and were called segregating when the between-donor standard deviation exceeded 5%. A statistical classification framework was built to diagnose cytomegalovirus status from the catalog of TCR beta chain sequences. In a later analysis, V and J genes were assigned by comparing TCR nucleotide sequences against IMGT/GENE-DB human TR gene sequences. A later analysis assigned CDR3 sequences and most-parsimonious VDJ recombination scenarios with the TCRdist pipeline. In a later analysis, each TCR beta chain was defined by its CDR3 amino acid sequence together with its V-gene family, and reads without a unique V-gene family were excluded. A later analysis removed several hundred highly shared, low-generation-probability nucleotide sequences to deal with suspected cross-contamination and a sequencing artifact. A later analysis calculated a clonal expansion index for each public chain from normalized within-repertoire ranks of inferred template counts. In a later analysis, generation probabilities were computed using a VDJ recombination model fitted to out-of-frame rearrangements, and the results were checked against IGoR. In a later analysis, hypergeometric tests were used to score TCR-TCR, TCR-HLA and TCR-CMV co-occurrence, with a repertoire-size bias correction applied to TCR pairs. A later analysis estimated false discovery rates by permuting HLA or CMV assignments 20 times. A later analysis grouped co-occurring TCRs with DBSCAN, adding TCRdist sequence similarity when clustering within HLA-allele-positive subsets. For co-occurrence clustering, repertoires with fewer than 30,000 or more than 120,000 public chains were excluded, along with five repertoires with anomalous nucleotide sharing. The immuneACCESS repertoire file appears here via TCRdb, limited to in-frame rearrangements. These files lack a portion of the clones; in checked studies, under half of the deficit traces to unresolved V genes, and the cause of the others is not known. That table furnishes V, J and clone size, whereas the DNA furnished D and trimming. For this sample there are approximately 90,000 clones; over 65% appear just once. Jointly, the top ten make up about 3.5% of the sample.

The cohort consisted of 600 or so healthy bone marrow donors. At the time of sampling, every cohort member was nominally healthy, though immune exposures that went unrecorded were likely present. The donor tested CMV seronegative, placing the donor among the 350 to 400 seronegative members of the cohort. A peripheral blood sample was provided by each donor, and peripheral blood mononuclear cells were used for TCR beta sequencing. The Qiagen DNeasy Blood Extraction Kit was used to extract genomic DNA from the blood cell samples. As for this clone: There is no known antigen for this receptor. Qualities for individual bases were not recorded, and no much larger clone is one base off.

A distance of 13 bases separates the germline ends of V and J, which lose 7 bases and 6 bases respectively. The germline V gene sets CDR1 to SNHLY and CDR2 to FYNNEI. The CDR3 contains 14 residues, cysteine and phenylalanine counted. Only CDR3 DNA is held: 42 bases, read in frame from base 1. The origin of this receptor is a man in his forties in good health and CMV-seronegative. Recombination connected TRBV2 to TRBJ1-6, with the identity of the D gene unclear. The specimen was PBMCs. The nucleotides read TGTGCCAGCAACCGGGTGGCTTCTAATTCACCCCTCCACTTT. Its amino acids are CASNRVASNSPLHF.